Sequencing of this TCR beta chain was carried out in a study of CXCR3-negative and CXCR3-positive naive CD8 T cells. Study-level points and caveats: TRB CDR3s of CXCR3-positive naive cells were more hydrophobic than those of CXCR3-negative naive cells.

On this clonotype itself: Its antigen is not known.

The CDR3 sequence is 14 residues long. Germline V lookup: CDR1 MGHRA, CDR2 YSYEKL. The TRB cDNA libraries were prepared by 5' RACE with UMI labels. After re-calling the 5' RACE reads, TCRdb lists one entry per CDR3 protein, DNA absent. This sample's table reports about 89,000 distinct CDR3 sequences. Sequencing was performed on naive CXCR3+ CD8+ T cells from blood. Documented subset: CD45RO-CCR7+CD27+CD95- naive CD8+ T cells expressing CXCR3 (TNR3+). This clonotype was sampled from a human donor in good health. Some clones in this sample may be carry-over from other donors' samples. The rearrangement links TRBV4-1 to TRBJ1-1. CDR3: CASSQDRLGAEAFF.